The rows below give T cell receptor beta chains drawn from one sample of a study of cytomegalovirus exposure and HLA in healthy donors. The assay was immunoSEQ multiplex PCR, and TCRdb's table has in-frame clones only and misses some. This sample carries 63,000 or so clones, around four fifths of them seen once, and the ten largest clones take 20% to 25%. The sample consisted of PBMCs. The receptors come from a woman aged 30 to 39 in good health and CMV-seropositive. CDR3s include the opening cysteine and the closing phenylalanine or tryptophan. The D gene is left open where the match is weak. Size tells how often a clone was seen (once, few, many) or the class of an expanded clone, and some rows leave it out.

.	.	TRBV30	TRBJ2-1	TGTGCCTGGACACGATCGGCTAGCCGCAATGAGCAGTTCTTC	CAWTRSASRNEQFF
.	TRBD1	TRBV4-1	TRBJ1-2	TGCGCCAGCAGCCCGTACAGGGGCCATGGCTACACCTTC	CASSPYRGHGYTF
.	TRBD2	TRBV6-6	TRBJ2-7	TGTGCCAGCAGTCAGCTCGGCGGGAGGTCGGCCTACGAGCAGTACTTC	CASSQLGGRSAYEQYF
.	TRBD1	TRBV6-5	TRBJ1-1	TGTGCCAGCAGTTACACGATGGGACAGGGACGTCCAGCTTTCTTT	CASSYTMGQGRPAFF
.	.	TRBV7-9	TRBJ2-7	TGTGCCAGCAGCTTAGTGGCCCTCTCCTACGAGCAGTACTTC	CASSLVALSYEQYF
.	TRBD2	TRBV6-1	TRBJ2-1	TGTGCCAGCAGCGCCGGGACTAGCGGGATTAATGAGCAGTTCTTC	CASSAGTSGINEQFF
.	.	TRBV29-1	TRBJ1-1	TGCAGCGTGCGAGGAGGGAACACTGAAGCTTTCTTT	CSVRGGNTEAFF
.	.	TRBV7-6	TRBJ2-1	TGTGCCAGCAGCTTTTGGGGCTCTAGCTCCTACAATGAGCAGTTCTTC	CASSFWGSSSYNEQFF
once	TRBD2	TRBV9	TRBJ2-3	TGTGCCAGCAGCCCCCCCGGGCTAGCGGGAATAGATACGCAGTATTTT	CASSPPGLAGIDTQYF
.	TRBD1	TRBV28	TRBJ2-6	TGTGCCAGCAGTTCCACCGGGACAGGGGGCTATCTGACTTTC	CASSSTGTGGYLTF
.	.	TRBV6-5	TRBJ1-1	TGTGCCAGCAGTTACTCGAGACAGACGAACACTGAAGCTTTCTTT	CASSYSRQTNTEAFF
.	.	TRBV29-1	TRBJ1-1	TGCAGCGCCCAGGGGTTAGCCACTGAAGCTTTCTTT	CSAQGLATEAFF
.	TRBD1	TRBV6-6	TRBJ1-2	TGTGCCAGCAGTTTCCGGGGACAGGTTATAGATGGCTACACCTTC	CASSFRGQVIDGYTF
hyperexpanded	.	TRBV5-1	TRBJ1-1	TGCGCCAGCAGCTTGCAGGGAGGAGAAGCTTTCTTT	CASSLQGGEAFF
.	TRBD1	TRBV6-5	TRBJ1-1	TGTGCCAGCAGTTATTTAGGGACAGGGGACACTGAAGCTTTCTTT	CASSYLGTGDTEAFF
once	TRBD1	TRBV30	TRBJ2-1	TGTGCCTGGAGTAGAAGGGACAGGCACAATGAGCAGTTCTTC	CAWSRRDRHNEQFF
.	.	TRBV6-1	TRBJ2-7	TGTGCCAGCAGTGACCTAGGGGGCTCCTACGAGCAGTACTTC	CASSDLGGSYEQYF
few	TRBD1	TRBV7-2	TRBJ1-2	TGTGCCAGCAGCTTAGAGGTCGGACAGGGCTATGGCTACACCTTC	CASSLEVGQGYGYTF
few	.	TRBV19	TRBJ1-1	TGTGCCAGTAGTATCTCCCACTCAGGTACGACAGCTTTCTTT	CASSISHSGTTAFF
.	.	TRBV5-4	TRBJ2-1	TGTGCCAGCAGCTTAGCAGCGGGCAATGAGCAGTTCTTC	CASSLAAGNEQFF
.	TRBD1	TRBV18	TRBJ1-5	TGTGCCAGCTCCCCGGACAGGGATATTTTGCATTTT	CASSPDRDILHF
.	.	TRBV6-5	TRBJ2-7	TGTGCCAGCAGTTACTCAGCGGGTTCCTACGAGCAGTACTTC	CASSYSAGSYEQYF
.	TRBD1	TRBV5-1	TRBJ1-4	TGCGCCAGCAGGAACGGACAGGGAAGCCGATTAGCTAATGAAAAACTGTTTTTT	CASRNGQGSRLANEKLFF
.	TRBD1	TRBV5-6	TRBJ2-7	TGTGCCAGCAGTCCACAGGGGAGATCCCACGAGCAGTACTTC	CASSPQGRSHEQYF
.	.	TRBV5-1	TRBJ2-3	TGCGCCAGCAGCGAACAGAGCACAGATACGCAGTATTTT	CASSEQSTDTQYF
.	.	TRBV7-9	TRBJ2-7	TGTGCCAGCAGCTTCAATGAGGTCGGCGAGCAGTACTTC	CASSFNEVGEQYF
.	.	TRBV11-2	TRBJ2-2	TGTGCCAGCAGCTTGGAGCCGGGCGGGGAGCTGTTTTTT	CASSLEPGGELFF
.	.	TRBV5-1	TRBJ2-2	TGCGCCAGCAGCTTGGAGAGCGGGCCGAACACCGGGGAGCTGTTTTTT	CASSLESGPNTGELFF
.	.	TRBV11-3	TRBJ1-1	TGTGCCAGCAGCTTCTCAGGGTCGGGCGAAGCTTTCTTT	CASSFSGSGEAFF
few	.	TRBV28	TRBJ2-7	TGTGCCAGCAGTCCCAGGGAACCTCCTTCCTACGAGCAGTACTTC	CASSPREPPSYEQYF
.	TRBD1	TRBV30	TRBJ2-6	TGTGCCTGGAGGGGCCAGGGGGCGTCTGGGGCCAACGTCCTGACTTTC	CAWRGQGASGANVLTF
.	TRBD1	TRBV7-2	TRBJ1-5	TGTGCCAGCAGCTCAGTAGGGGGCGGGAGCAATCAGCCCCAGCATTTT	CASSSVGGGSNQPQHF
once	.	TRBV6-5	TRBJ2-7	TGTGCCAGCAGTTACTCGGACAGCCTCTACGAGCAGTACTTC	CASSYSDSLYEQYF
few	.	TRBV30	TRBJ2-7	TGTGCCTGGAGTGGTCCAGGGTCGGGCGAGCAGTACTTC	CAWSGPGSGEQYF
.	.	TRBV28	TRBJ1-2	TGTGCCAGCAGTCGAATAGTAGAAGGCTACACCTTC	CASSRIVEGYTF
.	TRBD1	TRBV15	TRBJ1-1	TGTGCCACCAGCAGCCGTGGGCAGGGGGCAATGAACACTGAAGCTTTCTTT	CATSSRGQGAMNTEAFF